Shown below are 11 T cell receptor beta chains from a single sample sequenced in a study of T cell responses to AZD1222 COVID-19 vaccine. Sequencing was performed with immunoSEQ multiplex PCR; in TCRdb, only in-frame clones are kept and a portion is missing. Of tens of thousands of clones in the sample, approximately 85% were seen once. The material was peripheral blood, obtained 28 days after the second AZD1222 dose. All receptors come from an adult who received the AZD1222 COVID-19 vaccine.

The V gene is TRBV14, the J gene TRBJ1-5; tentative D call: TRBD1 (5 bases). V shed 0 bases and J shed 0 bases, with 9 bases lying between them. The CDR3 totals 16 residues. Germline V lookup: CDR1 SGHDN, CDR2 FVKESK. Written as DNA, the CDR3 is TGTGCCAGCAGCCAAGAGACGACAGATAGCAATCAGCCCCAGCATTTT. Protein sequence: CASSQETTDSNQPQHF.

The chain joins TRBV7-2 to TRBJ1-2, with 7 bases aligning to TRBD1. The V and J ends lost 4 bases and 0 bases, in that order; junction bases with no gene match: 11. CDR1 and CDR2 from the germline V gene are SGHTA and FQGNSA. The CDR3 consists of 17 residues. This chain's CDR3 is CASSSRGGLLANYGYTF. The CDR3 coding sequence is TGTGCCAGCAGCTCTAGAGGGGGCCTTTTAGCTAACTATGGCTACACCTTC.

The chain recombines TRBV4-1 with TRBJ1-1; a weak D match, TRBD1 (6 bases). The V end lost 0 bases, the J end lost 5 bases, and 13 bases lay between the germline ends. The CDR3 sequence is 15 residues long. The germline V gene encodes CDR1 MGHRA and CDR2 YSYEKL. The CDR3 region has the DNA TGCGCCAGCAGCCAAGAATGGGGGCAGTTAACTGAAGCTTTCTTT. As protein: CASSQEWGQLTEAFF.

The CDR3 region is CASSIKKGEKLFF. The CDR3 region has the DNA TGTGCCAGTAGTATAAAGAAGGGGGAAAAACTGTTTTTT. The chain has TRBV19 and TRBJ1-4, with D perhaps matching TRBD1 (5 bases). Trimming took off 2 bases at V and 8 bases at J, with 9 bases between the two ends. The CDR3 covers 13 residues. CDR1 and CDR2 from the germline V gene are LNHDA and SQIVND (reference sequence).

This clone appeared a single time. The chain carries TRBV19 and TRBJ2-7; 8 bases fit TRBD1. Per germline, CDR1 LNHDA and CDR2 SQIVND (reference sequence). The CDR3 runs to 15 residues. With V trimmed by 5 bases and J by 1 base, 7 bases remained unmatched. CDR3 sequence reads: CASSRTGQASYEQYF. CDR3 in DNA: TGTGCCAGTAGTCGAACGGGACAGGCTTCCTACGAGCAGTACTTC.

The chain uses TRBV5-1 and TRBJ2-1; 9 bases line up with TRBD1. This CDR3 spans 16 amino acids. V gave up 4 bases and J gave up 7 bases; unmatched junction bases: 12. Germline V gene data show CDR1 as SGHRS and CDR2 as YFSETQ. DNA of the CDR3: TGCGCCAGCAGCCAAGTCACCGGGACAGGGAGAAATGAGCAGTTCTTC. This translates into CASSQVTGTGRNEQFF.

The chain is built from TRBV5-1 and TRBJ2-1; no firm D call. Germline lookup yields CDR1 SGHRS and CDR2 YFSETQ. Trimming pared 0 bases from V and 9 bases from J, leaving 10 bases between. The CDR3 consists of 13 residues. Here the CDR3 reads CASSLVRDGEQFF. The CDR3 nucleotides are TGCGCCAGCAGCTTGGTAAGGGATGGTGAGCAGTTCTTC.

DNA for the CDR3: TGTGCCAGCAGTTTAGGATCAGGGGGCATCTATGGCTACACCTTC. Translation: CASSLGSGGIYGYTF. The chain uses TRBV28 and TRBJ1-2; 8 bases line up with TRBD1. The germline CDR1 and CDR2 sequences are MDHEN and SYDVKM. V trimming: 2 bases; J trimming: 4 bases; junction bases outside the gene matches: 6. CDR3 length: 15 residues.

The chain links TRBV29-1 to TRBJ2-7; D remains unclear. Deletions cut 0 bases from V and 6 bases from J, with 12 bases between. The CDR3 is 13 residues long. Looked up from germline, CDR1 is SQVTM and CDR2 is ANQGSEA. The CDR3 bases are TGCAGCGTTGAAGAATTGGGCCAGACCGAGCAGTACTTC. Translation gives CSVEELGQTEQYF.

CDR3 in DNA: TGTGCCAGCAGTTTAAAGACCGGGCACTACGAGCAGTACTTC. Encoded protein: CASSLKTGHYEQYF. This sequence joins TRBV27 and TRBJ2-7; no clear D gene. This CDR3 comprises 14 residues. Germline lookup yields CDR1 MNHEY and CDR2 SMNVEV (reference sequence). V was trimmed by 2 bases and J by 3 bases, leaving 11 bases between them.

A word on this clone: Distinct nucleotide sequences in the sample also encode this CDR3. The chain employs TRBV7-9 and TRBJ2-7; D may be TRBD2 (5 bases). Trimming left V 5 bases short and J 3 bases short, with 8 bases between. Germline values: CDR1 SEHNR, CDR2 FQNEAQ (reference sequence). The CDR3 has 12 residues. The CDR3 sequence: CASSRTGYEQYF. The CDR3 DNA reads as TGTGCCAGCAGCCGGACTGGCTACGAGCAGTACTTC.